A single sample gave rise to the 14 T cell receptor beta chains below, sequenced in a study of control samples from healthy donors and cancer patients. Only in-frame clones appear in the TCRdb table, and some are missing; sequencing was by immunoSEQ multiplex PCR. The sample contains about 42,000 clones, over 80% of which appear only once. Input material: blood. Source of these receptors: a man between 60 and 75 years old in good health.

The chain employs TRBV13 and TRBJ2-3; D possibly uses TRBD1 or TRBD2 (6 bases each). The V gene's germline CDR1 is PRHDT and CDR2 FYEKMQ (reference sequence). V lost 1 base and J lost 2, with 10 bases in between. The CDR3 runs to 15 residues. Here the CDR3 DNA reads TGTGCCAGCAGCTTAGAGGGGGGCGACACAGATACGCAGTATTTT. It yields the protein CASSLEGGDTDTQYF.

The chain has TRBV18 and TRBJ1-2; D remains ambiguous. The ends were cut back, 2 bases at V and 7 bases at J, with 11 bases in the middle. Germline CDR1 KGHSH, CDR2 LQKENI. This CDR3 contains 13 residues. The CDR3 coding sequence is TGTGCCAGCTCACCAGAGGAGACAACTGGCTACACCTTC. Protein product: CASSPEETTGYTF.

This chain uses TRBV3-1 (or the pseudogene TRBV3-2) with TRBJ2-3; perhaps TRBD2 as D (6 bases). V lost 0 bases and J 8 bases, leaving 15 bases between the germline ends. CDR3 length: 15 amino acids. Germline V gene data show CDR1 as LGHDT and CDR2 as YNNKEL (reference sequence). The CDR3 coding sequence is TGTGCCAGCAGCCAAGAAGGCCTAGCGATTATTACGCAGTATTTT. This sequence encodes CASSQEGLAIITQYF.

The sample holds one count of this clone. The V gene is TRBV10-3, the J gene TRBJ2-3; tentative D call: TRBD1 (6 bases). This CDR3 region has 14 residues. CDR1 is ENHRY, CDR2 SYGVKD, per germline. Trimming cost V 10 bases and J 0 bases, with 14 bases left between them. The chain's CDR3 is CATGETGSTDTQYF. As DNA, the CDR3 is TGTGCCACCGGAGAAACAGGGAGCACAGATACGCAGTATTTT.

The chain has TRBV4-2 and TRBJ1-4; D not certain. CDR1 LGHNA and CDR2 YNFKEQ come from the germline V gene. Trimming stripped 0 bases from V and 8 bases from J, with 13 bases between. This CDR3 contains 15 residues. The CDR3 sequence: CASSQDGQSREKLFF. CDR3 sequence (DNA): TGTGCCAGCAGCCAAGATGGTCAGTCACGGGAAAAACTGTTTTTT.

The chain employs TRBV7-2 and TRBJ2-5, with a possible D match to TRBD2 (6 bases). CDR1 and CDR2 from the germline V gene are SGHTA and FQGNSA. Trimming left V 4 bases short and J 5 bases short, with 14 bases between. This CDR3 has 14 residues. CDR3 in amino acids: CASSSTRRVETQYF. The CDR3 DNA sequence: TGTGCCAGCAGCTCGACTAGAAGGGTGGAGACCCAGTACTTC.

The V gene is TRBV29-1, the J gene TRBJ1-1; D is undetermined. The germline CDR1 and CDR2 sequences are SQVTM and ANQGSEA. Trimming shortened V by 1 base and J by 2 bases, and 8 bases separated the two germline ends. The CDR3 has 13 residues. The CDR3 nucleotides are TGCAGCGTTGAAGTTACGGCAAACACTGAAGCTTTCTTT. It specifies CSVEVTANTEAFF.

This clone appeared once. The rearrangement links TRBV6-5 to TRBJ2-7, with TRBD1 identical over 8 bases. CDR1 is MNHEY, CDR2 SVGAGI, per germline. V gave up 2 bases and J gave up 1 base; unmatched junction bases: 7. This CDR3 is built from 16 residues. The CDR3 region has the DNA TGTGCCAGCAGTTACGATACAGGGGGTAAATCCTACGAGCAGTACTTC. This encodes CASSYDTGGKSYEQYF.

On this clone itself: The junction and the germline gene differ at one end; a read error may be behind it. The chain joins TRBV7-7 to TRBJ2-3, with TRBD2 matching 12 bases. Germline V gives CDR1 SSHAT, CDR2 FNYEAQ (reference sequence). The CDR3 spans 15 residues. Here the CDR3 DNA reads TGTGCTAGCAGCCTAGCGGGAGGGAGCACAGATACGCAGTATTTT. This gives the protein CASSLAGGSTDTQYF.

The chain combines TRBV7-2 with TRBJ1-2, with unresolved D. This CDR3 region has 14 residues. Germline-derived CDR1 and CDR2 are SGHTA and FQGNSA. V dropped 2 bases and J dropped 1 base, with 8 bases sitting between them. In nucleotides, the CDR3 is TGTGCCAGCAGCTTATCTACTCATAACTATGGCTACACCTTC. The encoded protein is CASSLSTHNYGYTF.

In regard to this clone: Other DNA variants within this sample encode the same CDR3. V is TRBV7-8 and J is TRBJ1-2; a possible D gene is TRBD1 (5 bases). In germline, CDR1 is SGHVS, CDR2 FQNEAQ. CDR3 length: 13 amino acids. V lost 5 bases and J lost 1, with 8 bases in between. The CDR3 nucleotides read TGTGCCAGCAGCCCCGACAGTAACTATGGCTACACCTTC. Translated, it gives CASSPDSNYGYTF.

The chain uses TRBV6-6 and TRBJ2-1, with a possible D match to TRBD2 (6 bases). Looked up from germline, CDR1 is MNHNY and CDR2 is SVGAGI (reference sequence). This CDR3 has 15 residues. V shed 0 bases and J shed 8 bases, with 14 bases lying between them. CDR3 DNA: TGTGCCAGCAGTTACTCGTTGCAGGGCGGGGATGAGCAGTTCTTC. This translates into CASSYSLQGGDEQFF.

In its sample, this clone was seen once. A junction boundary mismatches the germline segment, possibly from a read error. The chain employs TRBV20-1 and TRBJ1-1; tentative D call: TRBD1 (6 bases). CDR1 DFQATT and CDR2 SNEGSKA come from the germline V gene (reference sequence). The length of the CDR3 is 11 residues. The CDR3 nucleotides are TGCAGTTCTAGGGGGGGCACTGAAGCTTTCTTT. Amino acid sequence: CSSRGGTEAFF.

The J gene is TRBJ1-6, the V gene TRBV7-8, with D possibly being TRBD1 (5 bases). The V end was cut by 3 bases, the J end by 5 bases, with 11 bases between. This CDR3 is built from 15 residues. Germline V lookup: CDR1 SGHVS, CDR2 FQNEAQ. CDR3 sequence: CASSFSATDNSPLHF. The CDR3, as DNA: TGTGCCAGCAGCTTCTCCGCGACAGATAATTCACCCCTCCACTTT.